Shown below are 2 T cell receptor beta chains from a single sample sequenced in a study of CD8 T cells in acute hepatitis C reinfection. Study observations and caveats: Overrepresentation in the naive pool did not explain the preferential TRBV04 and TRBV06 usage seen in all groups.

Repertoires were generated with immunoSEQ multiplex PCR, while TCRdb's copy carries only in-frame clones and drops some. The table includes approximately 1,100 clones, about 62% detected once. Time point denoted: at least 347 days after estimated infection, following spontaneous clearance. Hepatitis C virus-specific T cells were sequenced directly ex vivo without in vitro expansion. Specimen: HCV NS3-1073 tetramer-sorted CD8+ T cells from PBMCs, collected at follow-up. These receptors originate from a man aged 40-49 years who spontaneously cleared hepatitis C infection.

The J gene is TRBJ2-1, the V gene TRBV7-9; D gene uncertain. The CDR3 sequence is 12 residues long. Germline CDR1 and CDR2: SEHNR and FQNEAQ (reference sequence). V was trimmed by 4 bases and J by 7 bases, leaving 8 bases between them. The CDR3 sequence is CASSSPANEQFF. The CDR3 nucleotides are TGTGCCAGCAGCTCTCCAGCAAATGAGCAGTTCTTC. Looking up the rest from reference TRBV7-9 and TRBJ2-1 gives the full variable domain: DTGVSQNPRHKITKRGQNVTFRCDPISEHNRLYWYRQTLGQGPEFLTYFQNEAQLEKSRLLSDRFSAERPKGSFSTLEIQRTEQGDSAMYLCASSSPANEQFFGPGTRLTVL.

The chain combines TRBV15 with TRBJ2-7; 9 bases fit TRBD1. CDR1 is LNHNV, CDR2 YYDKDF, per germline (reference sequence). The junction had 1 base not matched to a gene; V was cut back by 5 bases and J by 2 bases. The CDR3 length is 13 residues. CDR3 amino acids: CATSGDRAYEQYF. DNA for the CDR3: TGTGCCACCAGCGGGGACAGGGCCTACGAGCAGTACTTC.